The 22 T cell receptor beta chains in this list originate from one sample, sequenced in a study of CD8+CD57+ T cells in acquired aplastic anemia. Using genomic DNA as the template, TCR beta VDJ and CDR3 profiling was carried out. Each CDR3 protein is one row after TCRdb ran MiXCR on the reads. The data show about 400,000 distinct CDR3 sequences, 65% to 80% seen once. The specimen was sorted CD4+, CD8+, or CD8+CD57+ T cells (not recorded which) from PBMCs. The receptors stem from a human donor in good health, serving as a control.

The V gene is TRBV7-8, the J gene TRBJ1-2; perhaps TRBD1 as D (5 bases). V was pared by 11 bases and J by 7 bases, with 11 bases between. Germline-derived CDR1 and CDR2 are SGHVS and FQNEAQ. The CDR3 has 10 amino acids. The CDR3, as DNA: TGTGCCTCTCGGGGGTCTGGCTACACCTTC. Its translation: CASRGSGYTF.

About this clonotype itself: A junction boundary mismatches the germline segment, possibly from a read error. This rearrangement joins TRBV7-2 to TRBJ1-5; D gene uncertain. The CDR3 has 14 amino acids. CDR1 SGHTA and CDR2 FQGNSA come from the germline V gene. The CDR3 region has the DNA TGTGCCAGTAGTTTGGGAGGCCGCAATGAGCCCCTGCATTTT. It codes for CASSLGGRNEPLHF.

CDR3 amino acids: CASSLRGQMNTETQYF. In DNA, the CDR3 is TGTGCCAGCAGCCTAAGAGGACAGATGAACACTGAAACGCAGTATTTT. The chain is built from TRBV9 and TRBJ2-3; a possible D gene is TRBD1 (6 bases). The V and J ends lost 4 bases and 9 bases respectively, with 24 bases between them. The CDR3 has 16 residues. Germline V CDR1 and CDR2: SGDLS, YYNGEE.

Regarding this clonotype: Its ends do not fully match the called genes, so a read error is possible. This chain connects TRBV7-2 to TRBJ1-5; D is perhaps TRBD1 (5 bases). The CDR3 loop spans 16 amino acids. In germline, CDR1 is SGHTA, CDR2 FQGNSA. CDR3 sequence: CASSLPETDYGYTQHF. CDR3 DNA sequence: TGCGCCAGCAGCTTACCTGAGACAGACTATGGCTACACCCAGCATTTT.

The V call is TRBV7-2, the J call TRBJ1-6; D is undetermined. V gave up 5 bases and J gave up 19 bases, with 27 bases separating them. CDR1 is SGHTA, CDR2 FQGNSA, per germline. This CDR3 spans 15 amino acids. In DNA form, the CDR3 reads TGTGCCAGCAGCGTTACCCGAGACGGCAATGAAAAACTGCACTTT. Protein: CASSVTRDGNEKLHF.

This clonotype appeared many times. This chain links TRBV9 with TRBJ1-4; D unclear. Deletions cut 0 bases from V and 4 bases from J, with 7 bases between. Germline-derived CDR1 and CDR2 are SGDLS and YYNGEE. The CDR3 sequence is 14 residues long. The CDR3, as DNA: TGTGCCAGCAGCGTAGGGGTTTTTAATGAAAAACTGTTTTTT. This translates into CASSVGVFNEKLFF.

Points on this clonotype: The CDR3 ends on some other residue instead of the conserved phenylalanine or tryptophan, so this is likely a read error. The CDR3 sequence: CASSLAGIAGQPQHS. The CDR3 DNA reads TGTGCCAGCAGTTTAGCGGGGATCGCTGGACAGCCCCAGCATTCT. The V gene is TRBV12-3 or TRBV12-4, the J gene TRBJ1-5; no reliable D call. V gave up 0 bases and J gave up 7 bases, with 13 bases separating them. This CDR3 has 15 amino acids.

As regards this clonotype: At one end, the junction sequence differs from germline, possibly due to a read error. The chain has TRBV5-1 and TRBJ2-2; 10 bases are shared with TRBD1. The V gene's germline CDR1 is SGHRS and CDR2 YFSETQ. The CDR3 covers 13 residues. The CDR3 region is CASKMERQGALFF. The CDR3 DNA follows: TGCGCCAGCAAAATGGAGCGACAGGGGGCGCTGTTTTTT.

This clonotype appeared many times. The chain uses TRBV7-2 and TRBJ1-2; a weak D match, TRBD1 (5 bases). V gave up 5 bases and J gave up 1 base, with 11 bases separating them. The CDR3 consists of 14 residues. CDR1 is SGHTA and CDR2 is FQGNSA in the germline V gene. The CDR3 loop is CASSMGTVNYGYTF. The CDR3, as DNA: TGTGCCAGCAGCATGGGGACGGTTAACTATGGCTACACCTTC.

The chain combines TRBV10-1 with TRBJ1-5, with no clear D. The V gene's germline CDR1 is WNHNN and CDR2 SYGVQD (reference sequence). The CDR3 covers 16 residues. V lost 2 bases to trimming and J lost 2 bases, with 13 bases between them. The DNA for the CDR3 is TGCGCCAGCAGTGAGGCAGAGAATGGAGGCAATCAGCCCCAGCATTTT. It specifies CASSEAENGGNQPQHF.

This chain's CDR3 is CASSRFRDANYGYTF. The CDR3 DNA reads as TGTGCCAGTAGTAGATTCCGGGACGCTAACTATGGCTACACCTTC. The J gene is TRBJ1-2, the V gene TRBV19; D might be TRBD1 (5 bases). Between the trimmed V and J ends, which lost 4 bases and 0 bases, there was a span of 12 bases. CDR3 length equals 15 residues. Germline CDR1 reads LNHDA; CDR2 reads SQIVND (reference sequence).

This clonotype has only one observation. The V gene is TRBV6-1, the J gene TRBJ2-7; D is perhaps TRBD2 (6 bases). The CDR3 contains 13 residues. Germline V gene data show CDR1 as MNHNS and CDR2 as SASEGT. The V gene lost 6 bases and the J gene lost 2 bases, with 11 bases spanning the gap. The CDR3 loop is CASSQRETYEQYF. DNA of the CDR3: TGTGCCAGCAGCCAACGGGAGACCTACGAGCAGTACTTC.

This clonotype has just one count. One base away lies a much larger clone, so this may be a sequencing read error. The rearrangement links TRBV6-2 or TRBV6-3 to TRBJ1-2; D gene uncertain. The length of the CDR3 is 14 residues. CDR1 and CDR2 from the germline V gene are MNHEY and SVGEGT. Trimming stripped 2 bases from V and 1 base from J, with 8 bases between. This CDR3 is CASSYPGSNYGYTF. The CDR3 DNA follows: TGTGCCAGCAGTTACCCTGGCAGTAACTATGGCTACACCTTC.

With respect to this clonotype: The junction departs from the called germline gene at one end, perhaps through a read error. The CDR3 DNA is TGCAGTGCTGGTATACAGGGGGCAACTAGTGAAAAACTGTCTTTT. Translating gives CSAGIQGATSEKLSF. V and J are TRBV20-1 and TRBJ1-4; 9 positions match TRBD1. This CDR3 region has 15 residues. CDR1 DFQATT and CDR2 SNEGSKA come from the germline V gene (reference sequence).

This chain connects TRBV6-1 to TRBJ2-7; 7 positions agree with TRBD2. The CDR3 loop spans 16 amino acids. Germline-derived CDR1 and CDR2 are MNHNS and SASEGT. The junction had 8 bases not matched to a gene; V was cut back by 3 bases and J by 0 bases. This CDR3 reads CASSDSGGDSSYEQYF. DNA for the CDR3: TGTGCCAGCAGTGATAGTGGGGGGGACTCCTCCTACGAGCAGTACTTC.

This clonotype has a count of ten or more. This chain joins TRBV7-2 and TRBJ2-1, with 15 nucleotides matching TRBD2. Germline V gene data show CDR1 as SGHTA and CDR2 as FQGNSA. CDR3 length equals 17 residues. V shed 5 bases, J shed 10 bases, and the junction held 12 bases outside the gene matches. The CDR3 protein is CASSPGLAGGHDPEQFF. The CDR3 DNA reads as TGTGCCAGCAGCCCGGGACTAGCGGGGGGCCACGATCCAGAGCAGTTCTTC.

The V and J genes are TRBV7-2 and TRBJ1-1; no reliable D call. The CDR3 extends over 15 amino acids. Per the germline V gene, CDR1 is SGHTA and CDR2 is FQGNSA. The V end was cut by 3 bases, the J end by 1 base, with 12 bases between. CDR3 protein: CASSLLATANTEAFF. The CDR3 DNA reads as TGTGCCAGCAGCTTGCTCGCTACAGCGAACACTGAAGCTTTCTTT.

This clonotype was detected only a few times. In DNA, the CDR3 is TGTGCCAGCAGCCCACCCCGGGGGGGTGGTACAGATACGCAGTATTTT. Its protein is CASSPPRGGGTDTQYF. The chain recombines TRBV5-4 with TRBJ2-3; TRBD2 matches 8 bases. CDR3 length: 16 amino acids. V lost 4 bases, J lost 3 bases, and 10 bases stayed unmatched. Germline V gives CDR1 SGHNT, CDR2 YYREEE (reference sequence).

The chain has TRBV9 and TRBJ1-2, with 10 bases that match TRBD1. CDR3 length: 15 residues. Germline lookup yields CDR1 SGDLS and CDR2 YYNGEE. V dropped 0 bases and J dropped 2; count of bases not matched to a gene: 1. CDR3 DNA: TGTGCCAGCAGCGTAGGGGACAGGGGAAACTATGGCTACACCTTC. Translated, it gives CASSVGDRGNYGYTF.

This rearrangement joins TRBV20-1 to TRBJ2-7; tentatively, D is TRBD1 (5 bases). The V end was cut by 6 bases, the J end by 4 bases, with 19 bases between. In germline, CDR1 is DFQATT, CDR2 SNEGSKA (reference sequence). This CDR3 spans 14 amino acids. The CDR3 DNA follows: TGCAGTGCACCAGACAGCCGGACACCGTACGAGCAGTACTTC. Protein: CSAPDSRTPYEQYF.

Worth noting for this clonotype: Lacking the conserved final phenylalanine or tryptophan, this CDR3 likely reflects a read error. The DNA is left out, because the CDR3 cannot be placed on it with certainty; the CDR3 is given as TCRdb lists it. This sequence joins TRBV7-2 and TRBJ1-2; the D call of TRBD1 is as the table states it, not checked on the DNA. The CDR3 has 13 residues if both end residues are counted. Germline V lookup: CDR1 SGHTA, CDR2 FQGNSA. CDR3 in amino acids: CASSIVPHYQYFV.

As for this clonotype: At one end, the junction sequence differs from germline, possibly due to a read error. The V gene is TRBV7-8, the J gene TRBJ2-3, with 8 bases that match TRBD2. Per the germline V gene, CDR1 is SGHVS and CDR2 is FQNEAQ. The CDR3 is made up of 15 amino acids. DNA for the CDR3: TGTGCCAGCACCCCGGGAGCGGGGGATACAGAGACGCAGTATTTT. It translates to CASTPGAGDTETQYF. The full variable domain, rest sourced from reference TRBV7-8 and TRBJ2-3, is GAGVSQSPRYKVAKRGQDVALRCDPISGHVSLFWYQQALGQGPEFLTYFQNEAQLDKSGLPSDRFFAERPEGSVSTLKIQRTQQEDSAVYLCASTPGAGDTETQYFGPGTRLTVL.